The clone carrying this TCR beta chain appeared a few times. Its antigen is still unknown. The data were taken from a study of T cells after yellow fever vaccination. The wider study: Researchers used SMART-Seq v4 Ultra Low Input to prepare fractions that had low cell numbers. Study-level results: There was a possibility that FACS-sorted repertoires contained abundant clonotypes contaminating from the bulk population. A faster peak, day 5 versus 15, was reached by the weaker secondary response.

CDR3 length: 14 residues. TCRdb reanalysed the 5' RACE reads using MiXCR and keeps one entry per CDR3 protein. The sample lists 250,000 to 300,000 distinct CDR3 sequences, around 9.3% occurring once. This TCR came from a man between 18 and 35 years old who received the YFV17D yellow fever vaccine. The sample was CD4+ T cells sorted from PBMCs, taken 5 days after the yellow fever booster vaccination. The chain recombines TRBV21-1 with TRBJ1-2. TRBV21-1 is a known pseudogene. The DNA for the CDR3 is TGTGCCAGCAGCAAAAAGGAACCGAACTATGGCTACACCTTC. Translating gives CASSKKEPNYGYTF.